Listed below are T cell receptor beta chains from one sample, sequenced in a study of T-cell reconstitution after alpha-beta-depleted transplantation in children. One entry per CDR3 protein, called by TCRdb with MiXCR from the PCR reads. The sample holds hundreds of thousands of distinct CDR3 sequences, about 12% seen once. Sequenced here: PBMCs, sampled before TCRalphabeta/CD19-depleted stem cell transplant. The receptors were sampled from a girl between 2 and 10 years old with congenital amegakaryocytic thrombocytopenia, due to receive a stem cell transplant. Both conserved end residues are part of each CDR3. Each record gives: clone size, V gene, D gene, J gene, CDR3 protein, CDR3 DNA. The D gene is left open where the match is weak. A clone size is listed for some rows: how often the clone was seen (once, few, many), or a class if it is expanded.

clone_size: few
v_call: TRBV7-3
d_call: NA
j_call: TRBJ1-1
cdr3_aa: CASNQGGGTEAFF
cdr3_nt: TGTGCCAGCAACCAGGGCGGGGGCACTGAAGCTTTCTTT

clone_size: NA
v_call: TRBV29-1
d_call: TRBD1
j_call: TRBJ2-7
cdr3_aa: CSVGDRTTYEQYF
cdr3_nt: TGCAGCGTCGGGGACAGGACTACCTACGAGCAGTACTTC

clone_size: NA
v_call: TRBV5-1
d_call: NA
j_call: TRBJ2-7
cdr3_aa: CASRRNEQYF
cdr3_nt: TGCGCCAGCCGGAGAAACGAGCAGTACTTC

clone_size: few
v_call: TRBV12-5
d_call: NA
j_call: TRBJ2-6
cdr3_aa: CASGARVPPGTSRANVLTF
cdr3_nt: TGTGCTAGTGGTGCCAGGGTTCCACCAGGAACCTCTAGGGCCAACGTCCTGACTTTC

clone_size: NA
v_call: TRBV2
d_call: NA
j_call: TRBJ1-2
cdr3_aa: CASNRDGANYGYTF
cdr3_nt: TGTGCCAGCAACCGAGACGGAGCTAACTATGGCTACACCTTC

clone_size: many
v_call: TRBV11-1
d_call: TRBD2
j_call: TRBJ2-1
cdr3_aa: CASSLGGLAGAFSYNEQFF
cdr3_nt: TGTGCCAGCAGCTTAGGAGGACTAGCGGGAGCGTTCTCCTACAATGAGCAGTTCTTC

clone_size: NA
v_call: TRBV12-3/TRBV12-4
d_call: TRBD2
j_call: TRBJ2-7
cdr3_aa: CASSTLAGVYEQYF
cdr3_nt: TGTGCCAGCAGTACACTAGCGGGAGTCTACGAGCAGTACTTC

clone_size: NA
v_call: TRBV12-3/TRBV12-4
d_call: NA
j_call: TRBJ1-2
cdr3_aa: CASRFGNWYGYTF
cdr3_nt: TGTGCCAGCAGATTCGGGAATTGGTATGGCTACACCTTC

clone_size: NA
v_call: TRBV20-1
d_call: TRBD2
j_call: TRBJ2-4
cdr3_aa: CSAGEGLVGIQYF
cdr3_nt: TGCAGTGCTGGGGAGGGCCTGGTGGGAATTCAGTACTTC

clone_size: many
v_call: TRBV7-6
d_call: NA
j_call: TRBJ1-1
cdr3_aa: CASSLAGDGLALNTEAFF
cdr3_nt: TGTGCCAGCAGCTTAGCGGGCGACGGATTGGCCTTAAACACTGAAGCTTTCTTT

clone_size: NA
v_call: TRBV3-1
d_call: NA
j_call: TRBJ2-1
cdr3_aa: CASSQDSTGMGYNEQFF
cdr3_nt: TGTGCCAGCAGCCAAGACAGTACAGGGATGGGCTACAATGAGCAGTTCTTC

clone_size: few
v_call: TRBV7-4
d_call: TRBD2
j_call: TRBJ2-5
cdr3_aa: CASSRRLAENQETQYF
cdr3_nt: TGTGCCAGCAGCCGTCGACTAGCGGAAAACCAAGAGACCCAGTACTTC

clone_size: few
v_call: TRBV20-1
d_call: TRBD2
j_call: TRBJ2-1
cdr3_aa: CSASGVPGLAGGRYNEQFF
cdr3_nt: TGCAGTGCTAGTGGGGTGCCGGGACTAGCGGGAGGGCGCTACAATGAGCAGTTCTTC

clone_size: many
v_call: TRBV11-2
d_call: NA
j_call: TRBJ1-1
cdr3_aa: CASSLAPPGLTATFF
cdr3_nt: TGTGCCAGCAGCTTAGCCCCCCCGGGACTGACGGCGACTTTCTTT

clone_size: NA
v_call: TRBV9
d_call: TRBD1
j_call: TRBJ1-1
cdr3_aa: CASSAMQGVPPGAFF
cdr3_nt: TGTGCCAGCAGCGCCATGCAGGGGGTTCCCCCGGGAGCTTTCTTT

clone_size: NA
v_call: TRBV7-3
d_call: TRBD1
j_call: TRBJ2-1
cdr3_aa: CASGTGVSDEQFF
cdr3_nt: TGTGCCAGCGGGACAGGGGTATCGGATGAGCAGTTCTTC

clone_size: NA
v_call: TRBV20-1
d_call: NA
j_call: TRBJ1-2
cdr3_aa: CSARGDSTIQGGYTF
cdr3_nt: TGCAGTGCTAGAGGTGACTCAACTATCCAGGGGGGCTACACCTTC

clone_size: few
v_call: TRBV9
d_call: TRBD2
j_call: TRBJ2-1
cdr3_aa: CASSVALGEPSGSPAGSYNEQFF
cdr3_nt: TGTGCCAGCAGCGTAGCTTTGGGGGAGCCTAGCGGGAGTCCGGCGGGCTCCTACAATGAGCAGTTCTTC

clone_size: NA
v_call: TRBV7-3
d_call: NA
j_call: TRBJ2-4
cdr3_aa: CASSFVPGIAKNIQYF
cdr3_nt: TGTGCCAGCAGCTTTGTACCCGGGATCGCCAAAAACATTCAGTACTTC

clone_size: few
v_call: TRBV11-2
d_call: NA
j_call: TRBJ1-1
cdr3_aa: CASSDIYRRPEAFF
cdr3_nt: TGTGCCAGCAGCGATATTTACAGGCGGCCTGAAGCTTTCTTT

clone_size: NA
v_call: TRBV20-1
d_call: NA
j_call: TRBJ2-1
cdr3_aa: CSAASPVYEQFF
cdr3_nt: TGCAGTGCGGCCTCCCCAGTTTATGAGCAGTTCTTC

clone_size: NA
v_call: TRBV5-1
d_call: TRBD2
j_call: TRBJ2-1
cdr3_aa: CASSLLAGDGEQFF
cdr3_nt: TGCGCCAGCAGCTTACTAGCGGGAGACGGTGAGCAGTTCTTC

clone_size: NA
v_call: TRBV29-1
d_call: NA
j_call: TRBJ2-2
cdr3_aa: CSVVGTGELFF
cdr3_nt: TGCAGCGTTGTTGGCACCGGGGAGCTGTTTTTT

clone_size: NA
v_call: TRBV29-1
d_call: TRBD1
j_call: TRBJ1-5
cdr3_aa: CSVDLGQGTNQPQHF
cdr3_nt: TGCAGCGTTGATCTGGGACAGGGCACTAATCAGCCCCAGCATTTT

clone_size: NA
v_call: TRBV19
d_call: TRBD2
j_call: TRBJ2-2
cdr3_aa: CASRITGTSGSPNTGELFF
cdr3_nt: TGTGCCAGTAGGATTACCGGGACTAGCGGGAGTCCGAACACCGGGGAGCTGTTTTTT

clone_size: many
v_call: TRBV29-1
d_call: NA
j_call: TRBJ1-1
cdr3_aa: CSVEISGGSTEAFF
cdr3_nt: TGCAGCGTTGAAATATCCGGGGGGAGCACTGAAGCTTTCTTT

clone_size: many
v_call: TRBV20-1
d_call: NA
j_call: TRBJ2-7
cdr3_aa: CSAPPNGGIEQYF
cdr3_nt: TGCAGTGCACCCCCAAACGGCGGGATCGAGCAGTACTTC

clone_size: many
v_call: TRBV20-1
d_call: NA
j_call: TRBJ2-1
cdr3_aa: CSACLRDCAEQFF
cdr3_nt: TGCAGTGCATGTTTGCGGGATTGTGCTGAGCAGTTCTTC

clone_size: many
v_call: TRBV20-1
d_call: TRBD1
j_call: TRBJ2-2
cdr3_aa: CSASVTGATGELFF
cdr3_nt: TGCAGTGCTAGTGTGACAGGGGCCACCGGGGAGCTGTTTTTT

clone_size: many
v_call: TRBV10-3
d_call: NA
j_call: TRBJ2-7
cdr3_aa: CAISEADGESTQQYF
cdr3_nt: TGTGCCATCAGTGAGGCGGACGGGGAATCTACGCAGCAGTACTTC

clone_size: NA
v_call: TRBV6-2/TRBV6-3
d_call: TRBD2
j_call: TRBJ2-7
cdr3_aa: CASSPLAAPYEQYF
cdr3_nt: TGTGCCAGCAGTCCACTAGCGGCGCCCTACGAGCAGTACTTC

clone_size: many
v_call: TRBV5-1
d_call: TRBD2
j_call: TRBJ2-1
cdr3_aa: CASSRGGYSYNEQFF
cdr3_nt: TGCGCCAGCAGCCGGGGGGGGTACTCCTACAATGAGCAGTTCTTC

clone_size: many
v_call: TRBV5-1
d_call: NA
j_call: TRBJ2-3
cdr3_aa: CASSLEPRTDTQYF
cdr3_nt: TGCGCCAGCAGCTTGGAGCCTCGCACAGATACGCAGTATTTT

clone_size: many
v_call: TRBV5-1
d_call: NA
j_call: TRBJ2-1
cdr3_aa: CASSLEGEDYNEQFF
cdr3_nt: TGCGCCAGCAGCTTGGAGGGGGAGGACTACAATGAGCAGTTCTTC

clone_size: NA
v_call: TRBV12-3/TRBV12-4
d_call: NA
j_call: TRBJ1-1
cdr3_aa: CASSLWGQGAFF
cdr3_nt: TGTGCCAGCAGTTTATGGGGGCAGGGGGCTTTCTTT

clone_size: many
v_call: TRBV20-1
d_call: NA
j_call: TRBJ1-1
cdr3_aa: CSASPAFF
cdr3_nt: TGCAGTGCTAGTCCAGCTTTCTTT

clone_size: few
v_call: TRBV20-1
d_call: NA
j_call: TRBJ1-1
cdr3_aa: CSASDTEAFF
cdr3_nt: TGCAGTGCTAGCGACACTGAAGCTTTCTTT

clone_size: NA
v_call: TRBV6-5
d_call: TRBD2
j_call: TRBJ2-1
cdr3_aa: CASKPIAGVSYNEQFF
cdr3_nt: TGTGCCAGCAAGCCAATAGCGGGAGTGTCCTACAATGAGCAGTTCTTC

clone_size: NA
v_call: TRBV29-1
d_call: TRBD2
j_call: TRBJ2-1
cdr3_aa: CSVAPLAGKGSYNEQFF
cdr3_nt: TGCAGCGTTGCCCCCCTAGCGGGGAAGGGCTCCTACAATGAGCAGTTCTTC

clone_size: NA
v_call: TRBV20-1
d_call: TRBD2
j_call: TRBJ2-1
cdr3_aa: CSPVGGSYNEQFF
cdr3_nt: TGCAGTCCTGTGGGGGGGAGCTACAATGAGCAGTTCTTC

clone_size: many
v_call: TRBV10-3
d_call: NA
j_call: TRBJ2-3
cdr3_aa: CATSAYTGRGSTDTQYF
cdr3_nt: TGTGCCACCTCAGCTTACACAGGGCGGGGGAGCACAGATACGCAGTATTTT

clone_size: many
v_call: TRBV5-1
d_call: NA
j_call: TRBJ2-3
cdr3_aa: CASKKDTATDTQYF
cdr3_nt: TGCGCCAGCAAGAAGGACACCGCCACAGATACGCAGTATTTT